This T cell receptor beta chain was obtained from a study of CD8+ T cells in alopecia areata. Study summary: Tofacitinib administration to treated patients was oral, at 5 to 10 mg twice daily. Broader study findings: In scalp samples, resident alphabeta T cells of normal skin are also sequenced.

The CDR3 sequence is 13 residues long. Germline-derived CDR1 and CDR2 are SQVTM and ANQGSEA. V gave up 5 bases and J gave up 10 bases, with 17 bases separating them. Comments on this clone: Its antigen remains unknown.

In each case, RNA was isolated and then reverse transcribed into cDNA as the sequencing template. Some clones are missing from TCRdb's copy, which holds only in-frame ones; the method was immunoSEQ multiplex PCR. The repertoire holds roughly 180,000 clones, about 63% seen once, with around 1.6% in the top ten. The chain couples TRBV29-1 to TRBJ1-4; D possibly corresponds to TRBD1 (6 bases). The sequenced sample was CD4+ T cells sorted from blood, obtained at week 0. This receptor was taken from a human donor with alopecia areata. In nucleotides, the CDR3 is TGCAGCGTTTTACCGGGGGGCGCGGGAAAACTGTTTTTT. Translating gives CSVLPGGAGKLFF.